The sequence of this TCR beta chain was determined in a study of T-cell reconstitution after alpha-beta-depleted transplantation in children. Researchers prepared the TCRbeta library using unique molecular identifiers, the study reports. TCRdb passed the PCR reads through MiXCR, listing each CDR3 protein once. The repertoire consists of a few hundred thousand distinct CDR3 sequences, with under 15% occurring once and the leading ten covering 2% to 2.5%. Germline CDR1 MGHDK, CDR2 SYGVNS. Trimming pared 4 bases from V and 5 bases from J, leaving 12 bases between. The CDR3 is made up of 13 amino acids. The V and J genes are TRBV25-1 and TRBJ2-7; D may be TRBD1 (6 bases). The source of this sequence is a male patient younger than 18 who had a stem cell transplant for acute myeloid leukemia, so the T cells may come from the graft donor. The sequenced sample was PBMCs, mostly from graft donor cells, obtained 360 days after TCRalphabeta/CD19-depleted stem cell transplant. The CDR3, as DNA: TGTGCCAGCAGTGGACAGGATCGGAACGAGCAGTACTTC. Encoded protein: CASSGQDRNEQYF.